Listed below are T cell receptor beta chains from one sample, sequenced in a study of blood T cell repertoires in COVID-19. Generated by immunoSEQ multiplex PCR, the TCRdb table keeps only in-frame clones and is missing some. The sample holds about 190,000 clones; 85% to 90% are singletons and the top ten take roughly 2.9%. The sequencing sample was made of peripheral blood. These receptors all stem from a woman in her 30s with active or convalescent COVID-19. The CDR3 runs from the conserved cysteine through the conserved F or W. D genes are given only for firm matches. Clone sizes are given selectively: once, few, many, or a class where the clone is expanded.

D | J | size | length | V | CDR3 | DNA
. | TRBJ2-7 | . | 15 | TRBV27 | CASSLKPSVSYEQYF | TGTGCCAGCAGTTTAAAGCCTAGCGTATCCTACGAGCAGTACTTC
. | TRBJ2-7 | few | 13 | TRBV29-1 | CSVSRDTSHEQYF | TGCAGCGTTTCCCGGGACACTAGTCACGAGCAGTACTTC
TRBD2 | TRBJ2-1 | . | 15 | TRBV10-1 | CASSELGSGPDEQFF | TGCGCCAGCAGTGAACTGGGTAGCGGGCCCGATGAGCAGTTCTTC
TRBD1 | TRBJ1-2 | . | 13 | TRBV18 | CASSWGDSWGYTF | TGTGCCAGCTCTTGGGGGGACAGCTGGGGCTACACCTTC
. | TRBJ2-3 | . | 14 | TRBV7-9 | CASSPRTGTDTQYF | TGTGCCAGCAGCCCTCGGACAGGCACAGATACGCAGTATTTT
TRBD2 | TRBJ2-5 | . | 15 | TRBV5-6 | CASSWLAGGRETQYF | TGTGCCAGCAGCTGGTTAGCGGGGGGCCGGGAGACCCAGTACTTC
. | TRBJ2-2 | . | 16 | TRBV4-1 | CASSQALVGNTGELFF | TGCGCCAGCAGCCAAGCACTAGTGGGGAACACCGGGGAGCTGTTTTTT
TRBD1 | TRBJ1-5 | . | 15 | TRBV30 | CAWAYGQGSNQPQHF | TGTGCCTGGGCTTACGGACAGGGTTCTAATCAGCCCCAGCATTTT
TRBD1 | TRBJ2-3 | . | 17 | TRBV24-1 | CATSDFWQGASTDTQYF | TGTGCCACCAGTGATTTTTGGCAGGGGGCAAGCACAGATACGCAGTATTTT
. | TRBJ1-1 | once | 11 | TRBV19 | CASRTPLEAFF | TGTGCCAGTAGGACACCTTTGGAAGCTTTCTTT
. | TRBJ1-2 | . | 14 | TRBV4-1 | CASSHNTGNYGYTF | TGCGCCAGCAGCCACAATACAGGGAACTATGGCTACACCTTC
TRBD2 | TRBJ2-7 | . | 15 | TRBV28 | CASSLWSGGSYEQYF | TGTGCCAGCAGTTTATGGAGCGGGGGATCCTACGAGCAGTACTTC
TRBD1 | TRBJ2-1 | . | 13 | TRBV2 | CAHLGDSYNEQFF | TGTGCCCATCTGGGGGACAGCTACAATGAGCAGTTCTTC
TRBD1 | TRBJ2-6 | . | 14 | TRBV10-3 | CAIRGDSGANVLTF | TGTGCCATCAGGGGGGACAGTGGGGCCAACGTCCTGACTTTC
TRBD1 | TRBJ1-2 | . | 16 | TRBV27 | CASTFKVGQGADGYTF | TGTGCCAGCACCTTTAAGGTGGGACAGGGGGCGGATGGCTACACCTTC
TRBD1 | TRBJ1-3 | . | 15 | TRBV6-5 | CASRTDRGSGNTIYF | TGTGCCAGCAGAACCGACAGGGGATCAGGAAACACCATATATTTT
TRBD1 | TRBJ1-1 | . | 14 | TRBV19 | CASRPQGAAPEAFF | TGTGCCAGTAGACCCCAGGGGGCTGCGCCTGAAGCTTTCTTT
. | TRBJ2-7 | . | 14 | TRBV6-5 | CASSPGILFYEQYF | TGTGCCAGCAGTCCAGGGATCCTCTTCTACGAGCAGTACTTC
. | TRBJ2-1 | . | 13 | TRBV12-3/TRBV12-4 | CASSFQGWNEQFF | TGTGCCAGCAGTTTCCAGGGGTGGAATGAGCAGTTCTTC
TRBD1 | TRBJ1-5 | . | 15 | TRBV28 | CASSTTGLRNQPQHF | TGTGCCAGCAGTACGACAGGGTTAAGGAATCAGCCCCAGCATTTT
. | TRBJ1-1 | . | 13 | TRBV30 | CAWSRSRGTEAFF | TGTGCCTGGAGTCGGTCTCGGGGGACTGAAGCTTTCTTT
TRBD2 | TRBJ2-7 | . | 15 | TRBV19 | CASSPLAGASYEQYF | TGTGCCAGTAGCCCACTAGCGGGGGCCTCCTACGAGCAGTACTTC
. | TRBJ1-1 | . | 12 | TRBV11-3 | CASSLVGFRAFF | TGTGCCAGCAGCTTAGTCGGGTTTAGGGCTTTCTTT
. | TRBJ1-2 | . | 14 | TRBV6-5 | CASSYRQVNYGYTF | TGTGCCAGCAGTTATCGACAGGTGAACTATGGCTACACCTTC
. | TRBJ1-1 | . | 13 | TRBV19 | CASSFTEGAEAFF | TGTGCCAGTAGCTTCACCGAGGGGGCTGAAGCTTTCTTT
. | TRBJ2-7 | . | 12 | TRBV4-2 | CASSQGGYEQYF | TGTGCCAGCAGCCAAGGAGGCTACGAGCAGTACTTC
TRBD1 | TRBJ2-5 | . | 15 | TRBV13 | CASSSRRGRGETQYF | TGTGCCAGCAGTTCCCGCAGGGGGCGTGGGGAGACCCAGTACTTC
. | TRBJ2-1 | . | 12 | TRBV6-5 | CASRATYNEQFF | TGTGCCAGCAGAGCCACCTACAATGAGCAGTTCTTC
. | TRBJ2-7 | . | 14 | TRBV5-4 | CASSSRGRAYEQYF | TGTGCCAGCAGCTCGAGGGGGAGGGCCTACGAGCAGTACTTC
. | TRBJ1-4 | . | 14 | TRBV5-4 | CASSSGTENEKLFF | TGTGCCAGCAGCTCCGGGACTGAAAATGAAAAACTGTTTTTT
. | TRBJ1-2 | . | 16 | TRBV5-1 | CASSPRGGEANYGYTF | TGCGCCAGCAGCCCTCGGGGAGGGGAAGCTAACTATGGCTACACCTTC
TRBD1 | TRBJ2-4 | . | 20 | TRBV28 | CASTPPLGQGAGRAKNIQYF | TGTGCCAGCACCCCTCCCCTGGGACAGGGGGCTGGTAGAGCCAAAAACATTCAGTACTTC
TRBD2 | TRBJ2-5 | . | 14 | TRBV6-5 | CASRSGGPKETQYF | TGTGCCAGCCGGAGCGGGGGTCCTAAAGAGACCCAGTACTTC
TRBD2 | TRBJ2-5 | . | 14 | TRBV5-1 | CASSLEAGRETQYF | TGCGCCAGCAGCTTGGAAGCGGGGCGGGAGACCCAGTACTTC
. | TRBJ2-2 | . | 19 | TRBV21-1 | CASSKDLQGREGVTGELFF | TGTGCCAGCAGCAAAGACCTCCAGGGGCGTGAGGGGGTCACCGGGGAGCTGTTTTTT
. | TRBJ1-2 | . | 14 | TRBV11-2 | CASSPRQALYGYTF | TGTGCCAGCAGCCCAAGACAGGCACTCTATGGCTACACCTTC
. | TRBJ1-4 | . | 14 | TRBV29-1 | CSGGGGATNEKLFF | TGCAGCGGGGGGGGAGGTGCAACTAATGAAAAACTGTTTTTT
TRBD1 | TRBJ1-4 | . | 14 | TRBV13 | CASSAGGSSEKLFF | TGTGCCAGCAGCGCAGGGGGCTCAAGTGAAAAACTGTTTTTT
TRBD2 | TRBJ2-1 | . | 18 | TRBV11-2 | CASSLGPQSGNEVNEQFF | TGTGCCAGCAGCTTAGGACCCCAAAGCGGGAACGAAGTCAATGAGCAGTTCTTC
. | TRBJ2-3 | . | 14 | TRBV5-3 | CARSLTRIPDTQYF | TGTGCCAGAAGCCTGACTAGGATTCCAGATACGCAGTATTTT
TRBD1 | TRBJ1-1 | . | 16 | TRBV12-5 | CASGPGQGALGTEAFF | TGTGCTAGTGGTCCAGGACAGGGGGCGCTGGGAACTGAAGCTTTCTTT
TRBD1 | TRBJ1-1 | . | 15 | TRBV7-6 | CASSSTGGYYTEAFF | TGTGCCAGCAGCTCGACAGGGGGCTACTACACTGAAGCTTTCTTT
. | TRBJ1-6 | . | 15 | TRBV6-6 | CASSYSEQGGSPLHF | TGTGCCAGCAGTTACTCGGAACAGGGCGGCTCACCCCTCCACTTT
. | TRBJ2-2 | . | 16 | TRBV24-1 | CATSDPSGADTGELFF | TGTGCCACCAGTGATCCTTCAGGGGCCGACACCGGGGAGCTGTTTTTT
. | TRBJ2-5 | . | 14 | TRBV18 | CASSNSRTEETQYF | TGTGCCAGCTCTAATTCGAGGACAGAAGAGACCCAGTACTTC
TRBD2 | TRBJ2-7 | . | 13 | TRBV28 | CASSRGEPYEQYF | TGTGCCAGCAGCCGGGGGGAACCTTACGAGCAGTACTTC
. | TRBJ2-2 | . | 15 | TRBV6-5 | CASSRDSWVTGELFF | TGTGCCAGCAGCCGTGACAGTTGGGTTACCGGGGAGCTGTTTTTT
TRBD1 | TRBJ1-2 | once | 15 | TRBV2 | CASSESLGGFNGYTF | TGTGCCAGCAGTGAATCGTTAGGGGGCTTTAATGGCTACACCTTC
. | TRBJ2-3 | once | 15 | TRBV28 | CASSLDRPGADTQYF | TGTGCCAGCAGTTTAGATCGTCCCGGGGCAGATACGCAGTATTTT
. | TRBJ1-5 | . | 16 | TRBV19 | CASKLVEGRLNQPQHF | TGTGCCAGTAAACTAGTAGAGGGCCGCTTAAATCAGCCCCAGCATTTT
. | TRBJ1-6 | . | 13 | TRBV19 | CATQDTLNSPLHF | TGTGCCACACAGGATACCCTTAATTCACCCCTCCACTTT
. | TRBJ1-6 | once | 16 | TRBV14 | CASSQVGRSINSPLHF | TGTGCCAGCAGCCAAGTAGGTCGGAGTATTAATTCACCCCTCCACTTT
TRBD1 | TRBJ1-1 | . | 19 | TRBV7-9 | CASSLGLEGQGLFFAEAFF | TGTGCCAGCAGCTTAGGTTTAGAGGGACAGGGCCTTTTTTTCGCTGAAGCTTTCTTT
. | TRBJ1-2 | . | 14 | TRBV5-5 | CASSFIQGNYGYTF | TGTGCCAGCAGCTTTATACAGGGTAACTATGGCTACACCTTC
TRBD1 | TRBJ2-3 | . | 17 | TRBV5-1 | CASSSLLTGGGGDTQYF | TGCGCCAGCAGCTCCCTATTGACAGGGGGCGGTGGAGATACGCAGTATTTT
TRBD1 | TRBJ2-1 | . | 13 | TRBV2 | CASSGQGLNEQFF | TGTGCCAGCAGTGGACAGGGTCTTAATGAGCAGTTCTTC
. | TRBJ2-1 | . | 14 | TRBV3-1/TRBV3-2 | CASSRFVGVDEQFF | TGTGCCAGCAGCCGATTCGTAGGGGTCGATGAGCAGTTCTTC